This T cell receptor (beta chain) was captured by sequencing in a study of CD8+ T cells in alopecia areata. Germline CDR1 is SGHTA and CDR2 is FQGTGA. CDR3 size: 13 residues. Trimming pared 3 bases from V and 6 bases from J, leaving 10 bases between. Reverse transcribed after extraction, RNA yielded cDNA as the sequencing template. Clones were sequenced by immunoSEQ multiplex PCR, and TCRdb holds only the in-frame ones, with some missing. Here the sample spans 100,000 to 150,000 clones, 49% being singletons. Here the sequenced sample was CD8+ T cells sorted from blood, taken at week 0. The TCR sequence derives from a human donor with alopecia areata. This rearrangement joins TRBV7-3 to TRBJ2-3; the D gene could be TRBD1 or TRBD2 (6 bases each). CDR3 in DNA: TGTGCCAGCAGCTTCCAAGGGGGGGATACGCAGTATTTT. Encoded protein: CASSFQGGDTQYF.